This T cell receptor (beta chain) was sequenced in a study of persistence of HIV-infected CD4 T cells. Study-wide points: Rare CMV-responding cells carrying HIV-1 proviruses were not analyzed separately for TCR. CMV- and Gag-responding cells had lower TCRbeta richness than CD3/CD28-responding cells.

The CDR3 contains 14 residues. Trimming took off 8 bases at V and 4 bases at J, with 17 bases between the two ends. Per the germline V gene, CDR1 is LGHDT and CDR2 is YNNKEL (reference sequence). This was the immunoSEQ version 4 assay in survey mode. Method: immunoSEQ multiplex PCR; TCRdb's copy keeps in-frame clones and lacks some. The sample yields about 33,000 clones, 82% seen once. About this clone itself: Its specificity is not known.

Cells were stimulated with CMV-infected fibroblast lysates at around 9.1 ug/mL. CD40L/CD69 double-negative CD45RO-high memory CD4+ T cells were collected. Suppressive ART was started during chronic HIV-1 infection in these adults. For about 17 hours, CD8-depleted PBMCs received anti-CD28/CD49d costimulation, a CD40-blocking antibody and enfuvirtide. The chain couples TRBV3-1 (or the pseudogene TRBV3-2) to TRBJ2-5; a possible D gene is TRBD1 (5 bases). The source material was CD4+ T cells sorted from PBMCs after approximately 20-hour stimulation, sampled from a patient who received antiretroviral therapy. This receptor was taken from an adult man with HIV who was CMV-seropositive. The CDR3 DNA reads TGTGCCAGCCCAGGGAATTCCCTACCAGAGACCCAGTACTTC. The encoded protein is CASPGNSLPETQYF.